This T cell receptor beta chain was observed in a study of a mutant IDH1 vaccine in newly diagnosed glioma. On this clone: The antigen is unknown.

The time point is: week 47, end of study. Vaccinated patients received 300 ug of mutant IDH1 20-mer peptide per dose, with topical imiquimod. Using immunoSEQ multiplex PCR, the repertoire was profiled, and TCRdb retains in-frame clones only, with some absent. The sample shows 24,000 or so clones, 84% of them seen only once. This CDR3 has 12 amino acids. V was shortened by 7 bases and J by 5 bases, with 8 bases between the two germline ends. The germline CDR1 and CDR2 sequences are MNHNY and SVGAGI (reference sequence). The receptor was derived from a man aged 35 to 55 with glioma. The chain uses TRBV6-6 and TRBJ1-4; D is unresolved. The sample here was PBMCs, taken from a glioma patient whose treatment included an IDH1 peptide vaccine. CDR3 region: CASTRPNEKLFF. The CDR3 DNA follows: TGTGCCAGCACTAGGCCGAATGAAAAACTGTTTTTT.